This T cell receptor beta chain was sequenced during a study of sequential checkpoint blockade in melanoma. For the study at large: Both treatment sequences were followed by maintenance nivolumab.

Germline CDR1 is SGHRS and CDR2 is YFSETQ. Trimming removed 0 bases at V and 2 bases at J, with 13 bases between. CDR3 length: 16 residues. Profiling relied on immunoSEQ multiplex PCR, and the TCRdb table lists in-frame clones only, not all of them. Among roughly 10,000 clones, about 50% were seen once, and the ten largest hold about a sixth. This clone was observed a single time. Treatment described: randomized to nivolumab then ipilimumab (arm A) or the reverse (arm B). Sorted cells were live CD3+CD8+, lacking CD19 and CD56, from PBMCs. The sequenced sample was CD8+ T cells sorted from blood (inferred from file names), obtained from a patient given nivolumab and ipilimumab in sequence. This receptor was taken from a human donor with melanoma. The rearrangement uses TRBV5-1 and TRBJ2-3; D unclear. CDR3 DNA sequence: TGCGCCAGCAGCTTGGCGGTCACGCTTTTCACAGATACGCAGTATTTT. Translated, it gives CASSLAVTLFTDTQYF.